Presented here are 13 T cell receptor beta chains from one specimen sequenced in a study of Ad26.COV2.S vaccination and SARS-CoV-2 variants. Indicated treatment: roughly 19 received Ad26.COV2.S at low or high dose, single or two shots; about 5 received placebo; per-sample allocation not given. All samples were drawn on day 63, counting from the first vaccine or placebo injection. TCRdb's copy holds only in-frame clones and misses some; the assay was immunoSEQ multiplex PCR. The sample has some 250,000 clones; more than 75% are singletons. Source: peripheral blood, taken in a trial of Ad26.COV2.S vaccine versus placebo. The receptor set was obtained from a person between 18 and 65 years old who received the Ad26.COV2.S COVID-19 vaccine or a placebo.

The V call is TRBV3-1 (or the pseudogene TRBV3-2), the J call TRBJ2-1; tentatively, D is TRBD1 or TRBD2 (6 bases each). V lost 1 base to trimming and J lost 2 bases, with 12 bases between them. The CDR3 extends over 16 amino acids. The V gene's germline CDR1 is LGHDT and CDR2 YNNKEL (reference sequence). The CDR3 sequence: CASSQVWGAAYNEQFF. The CDR3 DNA reads TGTGCCAGCAGCCAAGTTTGGGGGGCGGCCTACAATGAGCAGTTCTTC.

The V gene is TRBV18, the J gene TRBJ2-3; 7 bases are a match to TRBD2. The CDR3 is 15 residues long. Germline CDR1 reads KGHSH; CDR2 reads LQKENI. Trimming cost V 3 bases and J 3 bases; bases outside gene matches: 6. Here the CDR3 DNA reads TGTGCCAGCTCACCTTTTTCCGGGAGGACAGATACGCAGTATTTT. Translated: CASSPFSGRTDTQYF. Using reference TRBV18 and TRBJ2-3 for the parts outside the CDR3, the full variable domain is NAGVMQNPRHLVRRRGQEARLRCSPMKGHSHVYWYRQLPEEGLKFMVYLQKENIIDESGMPKERFSAEFPKEGPSILRIQQVVRGDSAAYFCASSPFSGRTDTQYFGPGTRLTVL.

The V and J genes are TRBV4-3 and TRBJ2-1; D may be TRBD1 or TRBD2 (6 bases each). The germline CDR1 and CDR2 sequences are LGHNA and YSLEER. V lost 1 base and J lost 3, with 13 bases in between. The CDR3 runs to 16 residues. The CDR3 reads CASSQGGASDYNEQFF. In DNA, the CDR3 is TGCGCCAGCAGCCAAGGGGGGGCTAGCGACTACAATGAGCAGTTCTTC.

This chain links TRBV4-1 with TRBJ1-2, with 9 bases matching TRBD1. Per the germline V gene, CDR1 is MGHRA and CDR2 is YSYEKL. With 0 bases clipped from V and 8 bases from J, the junction kept 4 bases outside the gene matches. This CDR3 region has 14 residues. The CDR3 nucleotides are TGCGCCAGCAGCCAAGAAGGGACAGGGTACGGCTACACCTTC. Translated: CASSQEGTGYGYTF.

This CDR3 is CASSLSGANYGYTF. CDR3 bases: TGTGCCAGCAGCTTGAGCGGAGCTAACTATGGCTACACCTTC. The chain employs TRBV5-4 and TRBJ1-2, with D uncertain. This CDR3 has 14 residues. V lost 1 base and J 0 bases, leaving 7 bases between the germline ends. The germline CDR1 and CDR2 sequences are SGHNT and YYREEE (reference sequence).

The chain combines TRBV7-2 with TRBJ2-4; 11 positions agree with TRBD2. Germline V lookup: CDR1 SGHTA, CDR2 FQGNSA. This CDR3 spans 18 amino acids. The V gene end was trimmed by 4 bases and the J gene end by 0 bases; junction bases not matched to a gene: 8. The DNA of the CDR3 is TGTGCCAGCAGCTCGAAACTAGCGGGGGTCCTAGCCAAAAACATTCAGTACTTC. Encoded protein: CASSSKLAGVLAKNIQYF.

The CDR3 loop is CASSSDRGLSNYGYTF. The CDR3 DNA sequence: TGTGCCAGCAGCAGTGACAGGGGGCTATCTAACTATGGCTACACCTTC. The chain links TRBV5-6 to TRBJ1-2; TRBD1 matches at 10 bases. This CDR3 is built from 16 residues. The germline CDR1 and CDR2 sequences are SGHDT and YYEEEE. With 4 bases clipped from V and 0 bases from J, the junction kept 6 bases outside the gene matches.

The chain employs TRBV4-3 and TRBJ1-4, with 7 bases identical to TRBD1. Germline values: CDR1 LGHNA, CDR2 YSLEER. The CDR3 spans 16 residues. V shed 4 bases and J 5 bases; nucleotides not matched to a gene: 10. The CDR3 loop reads CASSLGTAGGNEKLFF. DNA of the CDR3: TGCGCCAGCAGCCTAGGGACCGCAGGGGGGAATGAAAAACTGTTTTTT.

The chain carries TRBV5-4 and TRBJ2-3; D gene uncertain. The CDR3 runs to 12 residues. V dropped 4 bases and J dropped 5 bases, with 8 bases sitting between them. CDR1 is SGHNT, CDR2 YYREEE, per germline (reference sequence). The CDR3 is CASSQSEDTQYF. The CDR3 DNA reads as TGTGCCAGCAGCCAGAGCGAAGATACGCAGTATTTT.

The chain carries TRBV19 and TRBJ2-3; the D gene is possibly TRBD1 (6 bases). CDR3 length equals 14 residues. Germline V gene sequence: CDR1 LNHDA, CDR2 SQIVND (reference sequence). V was cut by 11 bases and J by 1 base, with 16 bases left in between. The CDR3 protein is CACSQGWGTDTQYF. The CDR3 DNA sequence: TGTGCCTGTTCACAGGGTTGGGGCACAGATACGCAGTATTTT.

The gene calls are TRBV23-1 and TRBJ2-7; 8 bases match TRBD1. TRBV23-1 is noted as an ORF with a role that remains uncertain. The CDR3 spans 16 residues. Germline trimming cut 6 bases from V and 2 bases from J; bases unmatched to any gene: 12. This chain's CDR3 is CASSPPRDRRTYEQYF. CDR3 DNA sequence: TGCGCCAGCAGCCCCCCCCGGGACAGGAGAACCTACGAGCAGTACTTC.

The gene calls are TRBV13 and TRBJ1-1; a possible D gene is TRBD1 (5 bases). This CDR3 has 16 residues. Trimming took 3 bases from V and 7 from J, leaving 21 bases between them. From germline, CDR1 is PRHDT and CDR2 FYEKMQ (reference sequence). Here the CDR3 DNA reads TGTGCCAGCAGCTTCCCCTCGGGACTCCGGGGAGGTGAAGCTTTCTTT. Its protein product is CASSFPSGLRGGEAFF.

This sequence joins TRBV4-1 and TRBJ1-6, with a weak D call TRBD1 (5 bases). The germline CDR1 and CDR2 sequences are MGHRA and YSYEKL. The CDR3 is made up of 15 amino acids. Trimming removed 0 bases from V and 7 bases from J, with 10 bases in between. CDR3 region: CASSQERGVNSPLHF. DNA for the CDR3: TGCGCCAGCAGCCAAGAGCGGGGGGTAAATTCACCCCTCCACTTT.